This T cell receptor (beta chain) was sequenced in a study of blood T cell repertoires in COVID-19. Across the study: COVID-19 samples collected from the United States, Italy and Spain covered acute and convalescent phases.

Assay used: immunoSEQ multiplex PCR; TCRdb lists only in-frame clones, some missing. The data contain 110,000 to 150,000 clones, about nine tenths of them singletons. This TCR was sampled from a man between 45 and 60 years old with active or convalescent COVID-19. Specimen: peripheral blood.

Here the CDR3 DNA reads TGTGCCACCAGTGATTTGCCCGGGACAGGGAACACCGGGGAGCTGTTTTTT. Its protein product is CATSDLPGTGNTGELFF. The V gene is TRBV24-1, the J gene TRBJ2-2; 8 nucleotides agree with TRBD1. This CDR3 spans 17 amino acids. Germline CDR1 reads KGHDR; CDR2 reads SFDVKD. The ends lost 0 bases at V and 1 base at J; junction bases unmatched: 3.